This T cell receptor beta chain derives from a study of OX40 agonist ivuxolimab in advanced cancers. Study-level points and caveats: Among the lowest peripheral clonal expansion occurred in 0.1-3.0 mg/kg partial responders.

Data came from immunoSEQ multiplex PCR; TCRdb stores just in-frame clones and leaves some out. The sample comprises 50,000 to 60,000 clones, 82% of which are singletons, and more than 1.2% rests with the top ten. Concerning this clone itself: Antigen specificity is unknown.

Germline CDR1 reads LNHDA; CDR2 reads SQIVND (reference sequence). The CDR3 extends over 16 amino acids. Trimming removed 9 bases from V and 5 bases from J, with 25 bases in between. The receptor was derived from an adult with an advanced solid tumor such as melanoma, head and neck, liver or kidney cancer. Sequencing used CD4+ or CD8+ T cells sorted from blood, obtained in a trial of the OX40 agonist ivuxolimab. The chain employs TRBV19 and TRBJ1-2; maybe TRBD1 (6 bases). CDR3 sequence (DNA): TGTGCCAGCATTAAGAGCCTGGCAGGGGCGACTTATGGCTACACCTTC. The encoded protein is CASIKSLAGATYGYTF.